This record looks at one T cell receptor beta chain sequence and its context. The antigen is unknown. These data are taken from a study of resident and recirculating memory T cells in vitiligo. As for the study in general: Each patient gave two lesional and two nonlesional epidermal shave biopsies, plus PBMCs.

The study's findings and limits: No unique dominant TCR clone was found in vitiligo lesions.

The repertoire was sequenced with immunoSEQ multiplex PCR; TCRdb's copy has only in-frame clones and lacks some. In the table there are around 38,000 clones, about 93% of which are singletons. Confetti depigmentation, marking active vitiligo, was absent in these patients. This TCR was recovered from a male donor with vitiligo. Material: blood.

In DNA form, the CDR3 reads TGTGCCAGCAGTGAGTCAGGGGCCCTCTCTGGAAACACCATATATTTT. Translation: CASSESGALSGNTIYF. The chain is built from TRBV6-1 and TRBJ1-3; tentatively, D is TRBD1 (6 bases). CDR1 is MNHNS and CDR2 is SASEGT in the germline V gene. V was shortened by 3 bases and J by 0 bases, with 12 bases between the two germline ends. The CDR3 runs to 16 residues.